This TCR beta chain was captured by sequencing in a study of PD-1 blockade in classical Hodgkin lymphoma. Produced via immunoSEQ multiplex PCR; TCRdb's table is partial and in-frame only. The table shows tens of thousands of clones, with 76% occurring only once. Every patient had relapsed following autologous stem cell transplantation, and cohorts differed in brentuximab vedotin exposure. The CDR3 consists of 15 residues. The germline gives CDR1 SGHTA, CDR2 FQGTGA. Trimming left V 3 bases short and J 1 base short, with 10 bases between. The chain combines TRBV7-3 with TRBJ2-1, with D perhaps TRBD2 (6 bases). The material sequenced was peripheral blood mononuclear cells (PBMCs), taken at baseline. This TCR derives from a human donor with classical Hodgkin lymphoma. CDR3 residues: CASSLEGLSYNEQFF. The CDR3 DNA follows: TGTGCCAGCAGCTTGGAGGGATTGTCCTACAATGAGCAGTTCTTC.